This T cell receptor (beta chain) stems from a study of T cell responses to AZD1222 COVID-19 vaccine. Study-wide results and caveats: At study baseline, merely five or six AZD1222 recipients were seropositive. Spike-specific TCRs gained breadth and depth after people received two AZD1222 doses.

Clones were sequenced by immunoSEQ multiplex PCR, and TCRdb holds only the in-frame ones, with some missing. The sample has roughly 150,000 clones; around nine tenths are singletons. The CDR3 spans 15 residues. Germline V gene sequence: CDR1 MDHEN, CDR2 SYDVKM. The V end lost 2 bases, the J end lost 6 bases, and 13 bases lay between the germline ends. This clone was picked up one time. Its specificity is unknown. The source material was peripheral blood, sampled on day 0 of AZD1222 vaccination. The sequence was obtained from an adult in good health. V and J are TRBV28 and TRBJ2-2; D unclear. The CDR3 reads CASSLRSTWAGELFF. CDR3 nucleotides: TGTGCCAGCAGTTTAAGGAGTACTTGGGCCGGGGAGCTGTTTTTT.